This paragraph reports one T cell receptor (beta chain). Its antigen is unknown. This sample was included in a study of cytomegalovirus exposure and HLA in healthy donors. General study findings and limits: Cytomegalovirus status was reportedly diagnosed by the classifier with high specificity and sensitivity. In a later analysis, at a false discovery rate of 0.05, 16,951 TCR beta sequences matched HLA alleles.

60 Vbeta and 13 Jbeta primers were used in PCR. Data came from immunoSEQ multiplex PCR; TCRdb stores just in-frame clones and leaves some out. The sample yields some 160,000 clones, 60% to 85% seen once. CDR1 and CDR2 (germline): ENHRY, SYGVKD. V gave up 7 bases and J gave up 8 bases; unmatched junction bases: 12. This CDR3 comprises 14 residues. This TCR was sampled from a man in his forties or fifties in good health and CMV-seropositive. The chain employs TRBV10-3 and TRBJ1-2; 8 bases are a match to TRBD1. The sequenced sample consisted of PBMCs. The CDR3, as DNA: TGTGCCATCAACCTTCGGGACAGGAGGCAAGGCTACACCTTC. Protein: CAINLRDRRQGYTF.